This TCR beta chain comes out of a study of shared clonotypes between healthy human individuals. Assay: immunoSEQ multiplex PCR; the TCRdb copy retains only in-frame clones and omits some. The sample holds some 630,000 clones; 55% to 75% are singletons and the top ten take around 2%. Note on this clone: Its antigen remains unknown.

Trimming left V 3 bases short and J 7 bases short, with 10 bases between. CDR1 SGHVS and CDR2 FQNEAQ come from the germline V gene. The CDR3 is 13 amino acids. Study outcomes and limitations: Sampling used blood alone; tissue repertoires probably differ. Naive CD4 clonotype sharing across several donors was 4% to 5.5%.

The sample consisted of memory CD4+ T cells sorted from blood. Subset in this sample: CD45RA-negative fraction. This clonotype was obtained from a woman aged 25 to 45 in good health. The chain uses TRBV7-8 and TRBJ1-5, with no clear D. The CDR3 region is CASSFQEDQPQHF. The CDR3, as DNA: TGTGCCAGCAGCTTCCAGGAGGACCAGCCCCAGCATTTT. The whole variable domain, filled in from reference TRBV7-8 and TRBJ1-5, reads GAGVSQSPRYKVAKRGQDVALRCDPISGHVSLFWYQQALGQGPEFLTYFQNEAQLDKSGLPSDRFFAERPEGSVSTLKIQRTQQEDSAVYLCASSFQEDQPQHFGDGTRLSIL.